The 22 T cell receptor beta chains reported below all come from one sample, sequenced in a study of a mutant IDH1 vaccine in newly diagnosed glioma. Time point defined: baseline, week 1 (first vaccination visit). The treatment denotes: pre-vaccination baseline after standard-of-care therapy. Produced via immunoSEQ multiplex PCR; TCRdb's table is partial and in-frame only. The sample comprises around 92,000 clones, about four fifths of which are singletons, and under 8% rests with the top ten. Specimen: PBMCs, collected from a glioma patient treated with radiotherapy, temozolomide or both. These receptors originate from a woman in her fifties or sixties with glioma.

The chain employs TRBV29-1 and TRBJ1-4; 7 bases align to TRBD1. From germline, CDR1 is SQVTM and CDR2 ANQGSEA. With 1 base clipped from V and 8 bases from J, the junction kept 10 bases outside the gene matches. The CDR3 consists of 15 residues. The chain's CDR3 is CSVEGLRGQGEKLFF. In DNA, the CDR3 is TGCAGCGTTGAAGGGTTGAGGGGGCAGGGGGAAAAACTGTTTTTT.

This rearrangement joins TRBV10-3 to TRBJ1-1; TRBD1 agrees at 7 bases. V was clipped by 6 bases and J by 3 bases; unmatched bases: 4. The germline V gene has CDR1 ENHRY and CDR2 SYGVKD. This CDR3 is 13 amino acids long. CDR3 loop: CAIRVDRDTEAFF. In DNA form, the CDR3 reads TGTGCCATCAGGGTCGACAGGGACACTGAAGCTTTCTTT.

This chain connects TRBV6-1 to TRBJ2-7; D ambiguous. This CDR3 is 13 amino acids long. Trimming removed 2 bases at V and 2 bases at J, with 7 bases between. Per germline, CDR1 MNHNS and CDR2 SASEGT. CDR3 in DNA: TGTGCCAGCAGTGAACACAGCACCTACGAGCAGTACTTC. Translating it yields CASSEHSTYEQYF.

The V gene is TRBV7-2, the J gene TRBJ1-1; a weak D match, TRBD1 (5 bases). Trimming stripped 2 bases from V and 4 bases from J, with 20 bases between. The CDR3 spans 17 residues. Germline CDR1 reads SGHTA; CDR2 reads FQGNSA. The CDR3 region is CASSLPDRKGSGTEAFF. CDR3 DNA sequence: TGTGCCAGCAGCTTACCGGATCGAAAGGGGTCTGGCACTGAAGCTTTCTTT. Looking up the rest from reference TRBV7-2 and TRBJ1-1 gives the full variable domain: GAGVSQSPSNKVTEKGKDVELRCDPISGHTALYWYRQSLGQGLEFLIYFQGNSAPDKSGLPSDRFSAERTGGSVSTLTIQRTQQEDSAVYLCASSLPDRKGSGTEAFFGQGTRLTVV.

The chain links TRBV21-1 to TRBJ1-5; TRBD1, the table's D call, lacks a check against the DNA. TRBV21-1 is listed as a pseudogene. CDR3 length: 13 residues. CDR3 sequence (DNA): TGTGCCAGCAGTAACAGGGACAATCAGCCCCAGCATTTT. Translated: CASSNRDNQPQHF.

This rearrangement joins TRBV2 to TRBJ1-1; 7 positions agree with TRBD1. CDR1 SNHLY and CDR2 FYNNEI come from the germline V gene. V trimming: 1 base; J trimming: 5 bases; junction bases outside the gene matches: 10. The CDR3 contains 16 residues. The CDR3 sequence is CASSEVRQGDGTEAFF. CDR3 nucleotide sequence: TGTGCCAGCAGTGAAGTAAGGCAGGGGGATGGAACTGAAGCTTTCTTT.

This clone was observed a single time. The V gene is TRBV6-5, the J gene TRBJ1-5; TRBD1 aligns across 8 bases. Per germline, CDR1 MNHEY and CDR2 SVGAGI. The CDR3 is 15 amino acids. V lost 4 bases, J lost 5 bases, and 7 bases stayed unmatched. The CDR3 region has the DNA TGTGCCAGCAGTTCTCAGGGGGCCCCCGATCAGCCCCAGCATTTT. This gives the protein CASSSQGAPDQPQHF.

This clone came up once. This chain joins TRBV5-5 and TRBJ2-7; no reliable D call. Germline V gives CDR1 SGHKS, CDR2 YYEKEE (reference sequence). This CDR3 has 14 amino acids. Trimming left V 0 bases short and J 4 bases short, with 11 bases between. This CDR3 reads CASSLAVGSYEQYF. DNA of the CDR3: TGTGCCAGCAGCTTGGCGGTAGGGTCGTACGAGCAGTACTTC.

The rearrangement uses TRBV9 and TRBJ1-3, with D maybe TRBD1 (5 bases). Germline values: CDR1 SGDLS, CDR2 YYNGEE. V lost 3 bases to trimming and J lost 4 bases, with 14 bases between them. The CDR3 runs to 15 residues. The CDR3 loop reads CASSASGGTGNTIYF. CDR3 DNA sequence: TGTGCCAGCAGCGCCTCGGGGGGTACAGGAAACACCATATATTTT.

This clone was seen a single time. This chain connects TRBV7-2 to TRBJ2-7; TRBD2 is a possible D gene (7 bases). The germline V gene encodes CDR1 SGHTA and CDR2 FQGNSA. V lost 3 bases and J lost 4, with 13 bases in between. The CDR3 runs 14 residues. The CDR3 nucleotides are TGTGCCAGCAGCTTTGGGGGGGCTGGGTACGAGCAGTACTTC. Its protein product is CASSFGGAGYEQYF.

The chain is built from TRBV15 and TRBJ1-5; D gene uncertain. CDR1 and CDR2 (germline): LNHNV, YYDKDF (reference sequence). Trimming took 2 bases from V and 2 from J, leaving 7 bases between them. The CDR3 loop spans 14 amino acids. CDR3 sequence: CATSRRGGNQPQHF. The CDR3 DNA reads as TGTGCCACCAGCAGAAGAGGTGGCAATCAGCCCCAGCATTTT.

This clone was counted a single time. The V and J genes are TRBV2 and TRBJ2-2; TRBD2 matches 7 bases. The germline gives CDR1 SNHLY, CDR2 FYNNEI. CDR3 length: 13 residues. The junction had 4 bases not matched to a gene; V was cut back by 8 bases and J by 4 bases. The CDR3 region has the DNA TGTGCCAGCGGGGGGGTGGTCACCGGGGAGCTGTTTTTT. Protein sequence: CASGGVVTGELFF.

The chain employs TRBV14 and TRBJ2-7; D is possibly TRBD2 (6 bases). This CDR3 is built from 16 residues. Germline values: CDR1 SGHDN, CDR2 FVKESK. V shed 4 bases and J shed 2 bases, with 18 bases lying between them. CDR3 amino acids: CASSLGGGSTTYEQYF. CDR3 nucleotide sequence: TGTGCCAGCAGCCTTGGTGGAGGGTCGACCACCTACGAGCAGTACTTC.

The J gene is TRBJ2-6, the V gene TRBV7-2, with 7 bases lining up with TRBD1. The CDR3 loop spans 17 amino acids. Germline lookup yields CDR1 SGHTA and CDR2 FQGNSA. V shed 5 bases, J shed 0 bases, and the junction held 7 bases outside the gene matches. The CDR3 protein is CASSHGTVGSGANVLTF. CDR3 nucleotides: TGTGCCAGCAGCCATGGGACAGTCGGCTCTGGGGCCAACGTCCTGACTTTC.

The CDR3 nucleotides are TGTGCCAGCAGTCTATCCGGGACGGACTATGGCTACACCTTC. Its translation is CASSLSGTDYGYTF. The chain recombines TRBV6-5 with TRBJ1-2; maybe TRBD1 (5 bases). The CDR3 loop spans 14 amino acids. Trimming shortened V by 5 bases and J by 3 bases, and 13 bases separated the two germline ends. The germline V gene has CDR1 MNHEY and CDR2 SVGAGI.

This rearrangement joins TRBV2 to TRBJ2-1, with D perhaps TRBD1 (6 bases). The CDR3 runs to 15 residues. The V end was cut by 7 bases, the J end by 1 base, with 14 bases between. CDR1 SNHLY and CDR2 FYNNEI come from the germline V gene. The CDR3 bases are TGTGCCAGCAATTCCAGGGGAAATTCCTACAATGAGCAGTTCTTC. It translates to CASNSRGNSYNEQFF.

The V and J genes are TRBV19 and TRBJ1-1; 8 positions agree with TRBD1. J lost 4 bases, V lost 7 bases, and 11 bases had no gene match. The length of the CDR3 is 15 residues. Per the germline V gene, CDR1 is LNHDA and CDR2 is SQIVND (reference sequence). The CDR3 sequence is CASIAIGQGVTEAFF. The CDR3 DNA sequence: TGTGCCAGTATAGCGATCGGACAGGGCGTCACTGAAGCTTTCTTT.

This clone was seen a single time. Written as DNA, the CDR3 is TGTGCCAGCAGTTACAGGGAGAGTGGCTACACCTTC. Protein product: CASSYRESGYTF. The chain links TRBV6-5 to TRBJ1-2; the D is unclear. CDR3 size: 12 residues. In germline, CDR1 is MNHEY, CDR2 SVGAGI. V was clipped by 2 bases and J by 7 bases, with 8 bases between them.

J is TRBJ1-3 and V is TRBV5-6; D is perhaps TRBD1 (5 bases). Trimming stripped 3 bases from V and 4 bases from J, with 14 bases between. Germline V gene lookup returns CDR1 SGHDT and CDR2 YYEEEE. The CDR3 sequence is 15 residues long. The CDR3 spells CASSYDIGEGNTIYF. As DNA, the CDR3 is TGTGCCAGCAGCTACGACATAGGGGAGGGAAACACCATATATTTT. Variable domain in full (rest from reference TRBV5-6 and TRBJ1-3): DAGVTQSPTHLIKTRGQQVTLRCSPKSGHDTVSWYQQALGQGPQFIFQYYEEEERQRGNFPDRFSGHQFPNYSSELNVNALLLGDSALYLCASSYDIGEGNTIYFGEGSWLTVV.

The J gene is TRBJ2-7, the V gene TRBV30; D possibly corresponds to TRBD1 (5 bases). The V end was cut by 2 bases, the J end by 4 bases, with 9 bases between. The germline V gene has CDR1 GTSNPN and CDR2 SVGIG (reference sequence). The CDR3 runs to 12 residues. The CDR3 DNA reads TGTGCCTGGAGTAGGGCAGGGTACGAGCAGTACTTC. This translates into CAWSRAGYEQYF.

This clone occurred a few times. The CDR3, as DNA: TGTGCCTGGAGTCCCCGACAGGGAGAAGCTTTCTTT. It translates to CAWSPRQGEAFF. The chain combines TRBV30 with TRBJ1-1, with TRBD1 matching 7 bases. The V segment lost 2 bases and the J segment 8 bases; nucleotides outside the gene matches: 5. CDR3 length: 12 residues. Per the germline V gene, CDR1 is GTSNPN and CDR2 is SVGIG (reference sequence).

The table lists this clone with a few counts. V usage is TRBV5-4 and J usage is TRBJ1-6, with TRBD1 matching 8 bases. This CDR3 contains 15 residues. Germline-derived CDR1 and CDR2 are SGHNT and YYREEE (reference sequence). The ends lost 0 bases at V and 10 bases at J; junction bases unmatched: 6. CDR3 amino acids: CASSLGRGRESPLHF. The CDR3 coding sequence is TGTGCCAGCAGCTTGGGCAGGGGGCGCGAATCACCCCTCCACTTT. Variable domain in full (rest from reference TRBV5-4 and TRBJ1-6): ETGVTQSPTHLIKTRGQQVTLRCSSQSGHNTVSWYQQALGQGPQFIFQYYREEENGRGNFPPRFSGLQFPNYSSELNVNALELDDSALYLCASSLGRGRESPLHFGNGTRLTVT.